These 18 T cell receptor beta chains originate from one sample sequenced in a study of T cell changes during pregnancy in multiple sclerosis. Here immunoSEQ multiplex PCR was the method, and the copy in TCRdb shows in-frame clones only, minus some. Seen here are about 79,000 clones, 80% to 95% observed once, and the top ten hold approximately 0.45%. This sample comprised CD4+ T cells from peripheral blood mononuclear cells, obtained in the second trimester of pregnancy. These receptors were taken from a female donor with multiple sclerosis, enrolled in a pregnancy study.

This CDR3 reads CASSIGFSRDPPLHF. The CDR3 bases are TGTGCCAGTAGTATAGGTTTTTCGAGGGATCCACCCCTCCACTTT. This rearrangement joins TRBV19 to TRBJ1-6; unclear D gene. The V gene lost 1 base and the J gene lost 11 bases, with 15 bases spanning the gap. CDR3 length equals 15 residues. Germline V lookup: CDR1 LNHDA, CDR2 SQIVND (reference sequence).

The chain employs TRBV4-2 and TRBJ1-4; no definite D call. CDR3 size: 16 residues. Germline-derived CDR1 and CDR2 are LGHNA and YNFKEQ. V lost 0 bases and J lost 3, with 11 bases in between. Here the CDR3 DNA reads TGTGCCAGCAGCCAAGATGGCGGATCTGCTAATGAAAAACTGTTTTTT. The encoded protein is CASSQDGGSANEKLFF.

The rearrangement uses TRBV7-8 and TRBJ2-2; TRBD2 matches at 7 bases. Germline V gene lookup returns CDR1 SGHVS and CDR2 FQNEAQ. The CDR3 has 14 residues. With V trimmed by 5 bases and J by 7 bases, 7 bases remained unmatched. Here the CDR3 reads CASSPGEGLGELFF. In DNA, the CDR3 is TGTGCCAGCAGCCCTGGGGAGGGCCTCGGGGAGCTGTTTTTT.

In nucleotides, the CDR3 is TGTGCCATCCGACAGGCCCACGAGCAGTACTTC. Translating it yields CAIRQAHEQYF. The chain links TRBV28 to TRBJ2-7; tentatively, D is TRBD1 (6 bases). Germline V gene data show CDR1 as MDHEN and CDR2 as SYDVKM. The CDR3 has 11 amino acids. V lost 10 bases, J lost 5 bases, and 12 bases lay in between. Supplemented by reference TRBV28 and TRBJ2-7, the full variable domain reads DVKVTQSSRYLVKRTGEKVFLECVQDMDHENMFWYRQDPGLGLRLIYFSYDVKMKEKGDIPEGYSVSREKKERFSLILESASTNQTSMYLCAIRQAHEQYFGPGTRLTVT.

The chain is built from TRBV19 and TRBJ2-3, with D tentatively TRBD2 (5 bases). This CDR3 has 13 residues. The germline V and J ends were trimmed by 10 bases and 0 bases, with 11 bases remaining between them. Germline V CDR1 and CDR2: LNHDA, SQIVND (reference sequence). The CDR3 loop reads CATGLWSTDTQYF. The CDR3 DNA sequence: TGTGCCACCGGACTGTGGAGCACAGATACGCAGTATTTT.

The chain has TRBV13 and TRBJ2-3, with TRBD2 matching 7 bases. The V segment lost 1 base and the J segment 2 bases; nucleotides outside the gene matches: 3. Germline values: CDR1 PRHDT, CDR2 FYEKMQ (reference sequence). The length of the CDR3 is 15 residues. CDR3 protein: CASSLAGGPTDTQYF. The CDR3 DNA sequence: TGTGCCAGCAGCTTAGCGGGAGGTCCCACAGATACGCAGTATTTT. The variable domain in full, completed from reference TRBV13 and TRBJ2-3, reads AAGVIQSPRHLIKEKRETATLKCYPIPRHDTVYWYQQGPGQDPQFLISFYEKMQSDKGSIPDRFSAQQFSDYHSELNMSSLELGDSALYFCASSLAGGPTDTQYFGPGTRLTVL.

The rearrangement links TRBV9 to TRBJ2-5, with D perhaps TRBD2 (6 bases). The CDR3 loop spans 14 amino acids. Germline-derived CDR1 and CDR2 are SGDLS and YYNGEE. Trimming took off 1 base at V and 5 bases at J, with 12 bases between the two ends. The CDR3 DNA is TGTGCCAGCAGCGTACCGGGGGTGCGGGAGACCCAGTACTTC. Encoded protein: CASSVPGVRETQYF.

The chain employs TRBV7-2 and TRBJ2-7, with TRBD1 matching 7 bases. Losses at the gene ends were 5 bases for V and 6 bases for J; bases not matched to a gene: 10. Germline V lookup: CDR1 SGHTA, CDR2 FQGNSA. The CDR3 spans 14 residues. DNA of the CDR3: TGTGCCAGCAGCATTGGAACAGGGGCTGCCGAGCAGTACTTC. Its protein product is CASSIGTGAAEQYF.

The chain combines TRBV19 with TRBJ1-2, with 7 positions matching TRBD1. Trimming removed 7 bases from V and 8 bases from J; junction bases left unmatched: 10. The CDR3 runs 13 residues. The germline gives CDR1 LNHDA, CDR2 SQIVND (reference sequence). CDR3: CASTLQGIDGYTF. The CDR3 nucleotides read TGTGCCAGTACTCTACAGGGGATCGACGGCTACACCTTC. Combining the CDR3 with reference TRBV19 and TRBJ1-2 gives the whole variable domain DGGITQSPKYLFRKEGQNVTLSCEQNLNHDAMYWYRQDPGQGLRLIYYSQIVNDFQKGDIAEGYSVSREKKESFPLTVTSAQKNPTAFYLCASTLQGIDGYTFGSGTRLTVV.

This chain uses TRBV28 with TRBJ2-1; 7 nucleotides align to TRBD2. Germline values: CDR1 MDHEN, CDR2 SYDVKM. J gave up 4 bases and V 2 bases, and 11 bases lay outside the gene matches. The CDR3 runs 17 residues. CDR3 nucleotides: TGTGCCAGCAGTTTAATCCCCGGACTAGGTGGTTACAATGAGCAGTTCTTC. It specifies CASSLIPGLGGYNEQFF.

V and J are TRBV7-3 and TRBJ2-1; 7 nucleotides match TRBD2. With 2 bases clipped from V and 7 bases from J, the junction kept 8 bases outside the gene matches. The germline CDR1 and CDR2 sequences are SGHTA and FQGTGA. There are 15 residues in the CDR3. The CDR3 DNA reads TGTGCCAGCAGCTTACTTGTGGGAGGGTGGAATGAGCAGTTCTTC. Protein product: CASSLLVGGWNEQFF.

The gene calls are TRBV5-4 and TRBJ1-4; possible D gene TRBD1, 5 bases. Deletions cut 0 bases from V and 2 bases from J, with 8 bases between. This CDR3 has 15 residues. Germline CDR1 is SGHNT and CDR2 is YYREEE (reference sequence). The CDR3 DNA is TGTGCCAGCAGCTTGGCCCAGGGCACTAATGAAAAACTGTTTTTT. As protein: CASSLAQGTNEKLFF.

The rearrangement uses TRBV18 and TRBJ2-7, with 7 bases lining up with TRBD2. This CDR3 spans 15 amino acids. V lost 0 bases and J lost 6; bases outside the gene matches: 8. Germline CDR1 reads KGHSH; CDR2 reads LQKENI. Here the CDR3 reads CASSPPSGRGSEQYF. In nucleotides, the CDR3 is TGTGCCAGCTCACCACCTAGCGGGCGAGGGAGCGAGCAGTACTTC.

The chain links TRBV5-4 to TRBJ2-7; TRBD2 matches 9 bases. Losses at the gene ends were 4 bases for V and 2 bases for J; bases not matched to a gene: 4. This CDR3 region has 14 residues. Germline lookup yields CDR1 SGHNT and CDR2 YYREEE (reference sequence). The CDR3 DNA reads TGTGCCAGCAGCAGCCTAGCGGGGCCCTACGAGCAGTACTTC. Amino acid sequence: CASSSLAGPYEQYF.

Only one count was recorded for this clone. The V and J genes are TRBV2 and TRBJ2-3, with unresolved D. V lost 1 base to trimming and J lost 2 bases, with 10 bases between them. The CDR3 sequence is 15 residues long. The V gene's germline CDR1 is SNHLY and CDR2 FYNNEI. CDR3 DNA sequence: TGTGCCAGCAGTGAAGGGGCCAGGTTCACAGATACGCAGTATTTT. Translation gives CASSEGARFTDTQYF.

The gene calls are TRBV9 and TRBJ2-1; D might be TRBD2 (5 bases). The CDR3 spans 15 residues. The ends were cut back, 3 bases at V and 2 bases at J, with 12 bases in the middle. Germline loops: CDR1 SGDLS, CDR2 YYNGEE. CDR3 amino acids: CASSERAATYNEQFF. DNA of the CDR3: TGTGCCAGCAGCGAAAGAGCGGCAACCTACAATGAGCAGTTCTTC. Filled out from reference TRBV9 and TRBJ2-1, the complete variable domain reads DSGVTQTPKHLITATGQRVTLRCSPRSGDLSVYWYQQSLDQGLQFLIQYYNGEERAKGNILERFSAQQFPDLHSELNLSSLELGDSALYFCASSERAATYNEQFFGPGTRLTVL.

The chain joins TRBV7-3 to TRBJ2-3; 14 bases agree with TRBD2. Trimming took 1 base from V and 3 from J; bases not matched to a gene: 3. This CDR3 has 17 residues. Germline V gene sequence: CDR1 SGHTA, CDR2 FQGTGA. CDR3 sequence reads: CASSLRGTSGGTDTQYF. The CDR3 DNA sequence: TGTGCCAGCAGCTTAAGGGGGACTAGCGGGGGAACAGATACGCAGTATTTT.

This rearrangement joins TRBV15 to TRBJ2-1, with D hard to call. The V end lost 0 bases, the J end lost 0 bases, and 6 bases lay between the germline ends. The CDR3 is 15 amino acids. Germline loops: CDR1 LNHNV, CDR2 YYDKDF (reference sequence). CDR3 sequence: CATSRERSSYNEQFF. The CDR3 nucleotides read TGTGCCACCAGCAGAGAAAGGAGCTCCTACAATGAGCAGTTCTTC.